This TCR beta chain was sequenced in a study of T cell clonotyping in hematopoietic cell transplantation. Sequenced by immunoSEQ multiplex PCR; TCRdb stores in-frame clones only, minus some. The repertoire includes some 14,000 clones, 94% of them detected once, and 4.5% sits in the top ten. Worth noting for this clone: The antigen remains unidentified.

The V gene's germline CDR1 is SNHLY and CDR2 FYNNEI. This CDR3 contains 15 residues. With 8 bases removed from V and 0 bases from J, the gap between germline ends came to 13 bases. Blood collection times were about day -28 and days 30, 100, 180 posttransplant. Study outcomes and limitations: Without cell sorting, CD4 versus CD8 contributions remain unresolved. Few recipient clonotypes overlapped donors; over 97% were de novo at given depth.

The J gene is TRBJ2-2, the V gene TRBV2; no firm D call. The material sequenced was PBMCs, taken 30 days after allogeneic stem cell transplant. The clonotype comes from a male patient over 55 who had an allogeneic stem cell transplant from an unrelated donor, so the T cells may come from the graft donor. Some clones in this sample may be carry-over from other donors' samples. The CDR3 bases are TGTGCCAGCCGTTTGGGAAGCGCGAACACCGGGGAGCTGTTTTTT. The encoded protein is CASRLGSANTGELFF.